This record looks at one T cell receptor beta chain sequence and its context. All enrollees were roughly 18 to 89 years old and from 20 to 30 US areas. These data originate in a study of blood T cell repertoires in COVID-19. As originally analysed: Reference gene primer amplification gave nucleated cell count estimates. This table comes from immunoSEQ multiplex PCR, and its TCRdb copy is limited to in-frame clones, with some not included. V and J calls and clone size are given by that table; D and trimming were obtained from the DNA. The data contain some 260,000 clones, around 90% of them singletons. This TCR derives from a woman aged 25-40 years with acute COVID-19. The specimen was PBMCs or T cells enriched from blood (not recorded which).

The CDR3 spells CASSREWRDTQYF. Written as DNA, the CDR3 is TGTGCCAGCTCTCGGGAGTGGAGAGATACGCAGTATTTT. The chain uses TRBV9 and TRBJ2-3; a possible D gene is TRBD2 (6 bases). The CDR3 contains 13 residues. V dropped 7 bases and J dropped 5 bases, with 14 bases sitting between them. Looked up from germline, CDR1 is SGDLS and CDR2 is YYNGEE.